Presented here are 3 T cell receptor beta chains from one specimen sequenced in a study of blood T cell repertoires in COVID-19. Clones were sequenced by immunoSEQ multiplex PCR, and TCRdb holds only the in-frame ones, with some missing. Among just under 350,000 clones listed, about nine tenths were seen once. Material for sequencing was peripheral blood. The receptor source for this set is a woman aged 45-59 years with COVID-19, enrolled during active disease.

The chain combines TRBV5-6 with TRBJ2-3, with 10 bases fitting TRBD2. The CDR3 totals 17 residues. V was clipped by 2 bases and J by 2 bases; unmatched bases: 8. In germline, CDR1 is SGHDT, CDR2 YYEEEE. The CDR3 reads CASSLDTSGTSTDTQYF. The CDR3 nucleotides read TGTGCCAGCAGCTTAGATACTAGCGGGACTTCCACAGATACGCAGTATTTT.

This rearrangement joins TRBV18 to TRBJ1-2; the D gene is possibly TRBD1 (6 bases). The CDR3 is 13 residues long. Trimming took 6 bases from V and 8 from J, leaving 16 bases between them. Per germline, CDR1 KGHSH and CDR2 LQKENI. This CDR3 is CASSPARGDGYTF. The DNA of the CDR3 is TGTGCCAGCTCTCCGGCCAGGGGTGACGGCTACACCTTC.

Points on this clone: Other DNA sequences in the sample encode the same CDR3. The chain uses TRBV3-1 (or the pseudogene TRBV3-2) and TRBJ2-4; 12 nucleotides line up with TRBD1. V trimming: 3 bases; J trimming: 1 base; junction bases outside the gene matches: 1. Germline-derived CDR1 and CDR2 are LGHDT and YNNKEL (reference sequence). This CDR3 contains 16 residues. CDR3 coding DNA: TGTGCCAGCAGCCAGGGACAGGGGGCCGCCAAAAACATTCAGTACTTC. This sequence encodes CASSQGQGAAKNIQYF.